This T cell receptor (delta chain) is from a study of γδ T cells in repeated Plasmodium falciparum infection. Overall study context: The natural-infection arm compared Malian children under seasonal malaria with matched Australian children. Sampling occurred at baseline, pre-infection for selected infections, and 21 days post-infection.

Each sorted gammadelta sample had TRG and TRD chains sequenced. TCRdb reran clone calling via CATT on the multiplex PCR reads. The sample contains roughly 86,000 delta-chain clones, 1.4% of which appear only once. V was clipped by 1 base and J by 3 bases; unmatched bases: 3. Per the germline V gene, CDR1 is GEAIGNYY and CDR2 is EKD. This CDR3 contains 15 residues. Whole-study findings and limits: Compared with Australian children, Malian Vdelta2-negative repertoires seemed more clonal, less diverse, less shared.

Gammadelta T cells were flow-sorted from PBMC into Vgamma9/Vdelta2+ and Vdelta2-negative populations for bulk analysis. This clone was counted at least ten times. No antigen is known for it. The TCR originated in a pool of human donors (malaria-infected and uninfected, not separated). V is TRDV2 and J is TRDJ1; TRDD3 aligns across 11 bases. The sample comprised gamma-delta T cells from blood. The CDR3 DNA sequence: TGTGCCTGTGACACGGTGGGGGATACGGCCGATAAACTCATCTTT. As protein: CACDTVGDTADKLIF.